Below, 9 T cell receptor beta chains from the same sample are listed, as sequenced in a study of T cells in Graves' hyperthyroidism and ophthalmopathy. It was RNA transcripts that yielded the amplified TCR beta CDR3 regions. HTBI primers were the set used in a first-round RT-PCR of the TCR CDR3. TCRdb processed the multiplex PCR reads anew with MiXCR; each CDR3 protein has one entry. Here the sample spans under 300,000 distinct CDR3 sequences, roughly 15% being singletons. Source material: blood. These receptors were collected from a middle-aged woman with Graves' hyperthyroidism that later progressed to Graves' ophthalmopathy.

This clonotype has at least ten counts. In DNA form, the CDR3 reads TGTGCCAGCTCACCCAGACTAGGATCGCAGTTCTTC. This encodes CASSPRLGSQFF. The V call is TRBV18, the J call TRBJ2-1, with D maybe TRBD2 (6 bases). Germline loops: CDR1 KGHSH, CDR2 LQKENI. V was cut by 3 bases and J by 12 bases, with 12 bases left in between. The CDR3 is 12 residues long.

Ten or more counts support this clonotype. The J gene is TRBJ2-7, the V gene TRBV20-1, with TRBD2 identical over 8 bases. This CDR3 region has 14 residues. J gave up 5 bases and V 6 bases, and 12 bases lay outside the gene matches. Germline CDR1 is DFQATT and CDR2 is SNEGSKA (reference sequence). CDR3 sequence reads: CSAIPGLGFHEQYF. Here the CDR3 DNA reads TGCAGTGCAATCCCGGGACTAGGGTTCCACGAGCAGTACTTC.

The chain couples TRBV29-1 to TRBJ2-7; a weak D match, TRBD2 (5 bases). There are 15 residues in the CDR3. The germline V and J ends were trimmed by 2 bases and 7 bases, with 21 bases remaining between them. Germline CDR1 is SQVTM and CDR2 is ANQGSEA. CDR3 amino acids: CSVEIRGTFPREQYF. CDR3 nucleotides: TGCAGCGTTGAAATCCGGGGAACTTTCCCCCGGGAGCAGTACTTC.

This clonotype was observed many times. V usage is TRBV20-1 and J usage is TRBJ2-7; D not certain. This CDR3 is built from 11 residues. In germline, CDR1 is DFQATT, CDR2 SNEGSKA (reference sequence). Deletions cut 3 bases from V and 3 bases from J, with 6 bases between. The CDR3 region is CSARSRYEQYF. CDR3 sequence (DNA): TGCAGTGCTAGGTCGCGCTACGAGCAGTACTTC.

This clonotype was detected a few times. A much larger clone lies one base from this, so it may be a read error. V gene TRBV29-1 combines with J gene TRBJ2-7, with a tentative D call TRBD1 (6 bases). The CDR3 extends over 13 amino acids. Germline-derived CDR1 and CDR2 are SQVTM and ANQGSEA. Trimming cost V 7 bases and J 6 bases, with 19 bases left between them. CDR3 DNA: TGCAGCGCTTCCAGCACAGGGATGGCCGAGCAGTACTTC. Translation gives CSASSTGMAEQYF.

The chain links TRBV11-2 to TRBJ2-2; D ambiguous. The V gene's germline CDR1 is SGHAT and CDR2 FQNNGV. The ends were cut back, 5 bases at V and 3 bases at J, with 13 bases in the middle. The CDR3 is 15 residues long. The CDR3 reads CASSLRVDHTGELFF. DNA for the CDR3: TGTGCCAGCAGCCTCCGAGTTGATCACACCGGGGAGCTGTTTTTT. Based on the CDR3 plus reference TRBV11-2 and TRBJ2-2, the full variable domain is EAGVAQSPRYKIIEKRQSVAFWCNPISGHATLYWYQQILGQGPKLLIQFQNNGVVDDSQLPKDRFSAERLKGVDSTLKIQPAKLEDSAVYLCASSLRVDHTGELFFGEGSRLTVL.

This clonotype came up many times. This CDR3 is CASSLARDRRNTIYF. As DNA, the CDR3 is TGTGCCAGCAGCTTAGCGCGGGACAGACGAAACACCATATATTTT. The V and J genes are TRBV7-8 and TRBJ1-3, with 7 positions matching TRBD1. This CDR3 has 15 amino acids. V shed 0 bases and J 5 bases; nucleotides not matched to a gene: 4. Germline values: CDR1 SGHVS, CDR2 FQNEAQ. Full variable domain (outside the CDR3, taken from reference TRBV7-8 and TRBJ1-3): GAGVSQSPRYKVAKRGQDVALRCDPISGHVSLFWYQQALGQGPEFLTYFQNEAQLDKSGLPSDRFFAERPEGSVSTLKIQRTQQEDSAVYLCASSLARDRRNTIYFGEGSWLTVV.

This sequence joins TRBV24-1 and TRBJ2-1; 11 bases agree with TRBD2. The CDR3 is 15 residues long. With V trimmed by 7 bases and J by 8 bases, 9 bases remained unmatched. Germline V gene data show CDR1 as KGHDR and CDR2 as SFDVKD. This chain's CDR3 is CATSPGSGRGYEQFF. The CDR3 DNA reads TGTGCCACCAGCCCCGGTAGCGGGAGGGGTTATGAGCAGTTCTTC.

The chain has TRBV3-1 and TRBJ2-7; D remains unclear. The CDR3 totals 14 residues. With 0 bases removed from V and 0 bases from J, the gap between germline ends came to 6 bases. The germline CDR1 and CDR2 sequences are LGHDT and YNNKEL (reference sequence). CDR3 protein: CASSQDRYSYEQYF. The CDR3 DNA is TGTGCCAGCAGCCAAGACAGATACTCCTACGAGCAGTACTTC.